These 22 T cell receptor beta chains were sequenced from one sample in a study of cytomegalovirus exposure and HLA in healthy donors. Researchers ran the PCR with 60 Vbeta and 13 Jbeta primers. Here immunoSEQ multiplex PCR was the method, and the copy in TCRdb shows in-frame clones only, minus some. The data contain under 200,000 clones, roughly 74% of them singletons. The sample taken for sequencing was PBMCs. Every receptor here comes from a male donor in good health and CMV-seronegative.

J is TRBJ1-5 and V is TRBV27; weak D call: TRBD1 (5 bases). V lost 3 bases to trimming and J lost 0 bases, with 9 bases between them. This CDR3 is built from 15 residues. Looked up from germline, CDR1 is MNHEY and CDR2 is SMNVEV (reference sequence). Here the CDR3 DNA reads TGTGCCAGCAGTTTTTCGACAGATAGCAATCAGCCCCAGCATTTT. It codes for CASSFSTDSNQPQHF.

The chain has TRBV11-2 and TRBJ2-1, with D hard to call. Trimming took off 5 bases at V and 9 bases at J, with 11 bases between the two ends. Germline CDR1 reads SGHAT; CDR2 reads FQNNGV. The length of the CDR3 is 12 residues. CDR3 loop: CASSLPVAEQFF. CDR3 bases: TGTGCCAGCAGCCTCCCCGTGGCTGAGCAGTTCTTC.

This chain uses TRBV10-3 with TRBJ2-7; 11 positions match TRBD2. Germline CDR1 reads ENHRY; CDR2 reads SYGVKD. The length of the CDR3 is 16 residues. Germline trimming cut 2 bases from V and 7 bases from J; bases unmatched to any gene: 10. The CDR3 nucleotides are TGTGCCATCAGTGAGGCCGGACTAGCGGGTATTGGGGAGCAGTACTTC. Its protein product is CAISEAGLAGIGEQYF.

The J gene is TRBJ2-5, the V gene TRBV7-9, with D perhaps matching TRBD2 (6 bases). Germline CDR1 is SEHNR and CDR2 is FQNEAQ (reference sequence). The CDR3 runs 13 residues. V was cut by 5 bases and J by 4 bases, with 11 bases left in between. CDR3 nucleotide sequence: TGTGCCAGCAGCATGGACTACGGAGAGACCCAGTACTTC. Residues: CASSMDYGETQYF.

The rearrangement uses TRBV27 and TRBJ1-6, with TRBD1 matching 9 bases. This CDR3 spans 14 amino acids. The ends lost 4 bases at V and 6 bases at J; junction bases unmatched: 1. Germline values: CDR1 MNHEY, CDR2 SMNVEV (reference sequence). The CDR3 coding sequence is TGTGCCAGCAGTTCGGGACAGGGTAATTCACCCCTCCACTTT. Translated: CASSSGQGNSPLHF.

This clone is a singleton in its sample. The chain employs TRBV18 and TRBJ2-5; weak D call: TRBD1 (7 bases). The germline V gene has CDR1 KGHSH and CDR2 LQKENI. Deletions cut 3 bases from V and 11 bases from J, with 13 bases between. This CDR3 spans 12 amino acids. The DNA for the CDR3 is TGTGCCAGCTCACCCCAGGGGGAGGAGCAGTACTTC. Translation: CASSPQGEEQYF.

The rearrangement uses TRBV7-2 and TRBJ2-2; TRBD2 is a possible D gene (6 bases). V was shortened by 5 bases and J by 6 bases, with 10 bases between the two germline ends. This CDR3 spans 13 amino acids. Germline CDR1 SGHTA, CDR2 FQGNSA. The CDR3 sequence is CASSPWRAGELFF. DNA of the CDR3: TGTGCCAGCAGCCCCTGGAGGGCCGGGGAGCTGTTTTTT.

The rearrangement joins TRBV27 to TRBJ2-5; the match to TRBD2 covers 10 bases. Trimming cost V 7 bases and J 2 bases; bases outside gene matches: 7. The CDR3 spans 15 residues. Germline V gene data show CDR1 as MNHEY and CDR2 as SMNVEV (reference sequence). CDR3 DNA: TGTGCCAGCACCAACAGCGGGGGGGTTCAAGAGACCCAGTACTTC. Translation gives CASTNSGGVQETQYF.

The V and J genes are TRBV5-1 and TRBJ1-1; 8 nucleotides agree with TRBD1. With 2 bases clipped from V and 7 bases from J, the junction kept 1 base outside the gene matches. The CDR3 consists of 12 residues. Germline V gives CDR1 SGHRS, CDR2 YFSETQ. CDR3 coding DNA: TGCGCCAGCAGCTTACAGGGGGTTGAAGCTTTCTTT. It is translated as CASSLQGVEAFF.

This clone was detected only a few times. This chain joins TRBV29-1 and TRBJ2-1; no firm D call. CDR3 size: 13 residues. Germline values: CDR1 SQVTM, CDR2 ANQGSEA. The germline V and J ends were trimmed by 1 base and 6 bases, with 10 bases remaining between them. The CDR3 here is CSVEGPRLNEQFF. CDR3 DNA sequence: TGCAGCGTTGAAGGCCCTAGGCTCAATGAGCAGTTCTTC.

The CDR3 reads CAEGRGRNTEAFF. DNA of the CDR3: TGTGCCGAGGGGCGGGGGCGGAACACTGAAGCTTTCTTT. V gene TRBV2 combines with J gene TRBJ1-1; D might be TRBD1 (6 bases). Per germline, CDR1 SNHLY and CDR2 FYNNEI. The CDR3 totals 13 residues. V was pared by 11 bases and J by 1 base, with 14 bases between.

This clone was seen only a few times. The chain employs TRBV18 and TRBJ2-7, with D possibly being TRBD1 (6 bases). V lost 3 bases and J 0 bases, leaving 12 bases between the germline ends. The CDR3 is 15 amino acids. CDR1 is KGHSH and CDR2 is LQKENI in the germline V gene. CDR3 in DNA: TGTGCCAGCTCACCCCCCGACAGGAGCTCCTACGAGCAGTACTTC. Translation: CASSPPDRSSYEQYF.

The chain has TRBV19 and TRBJ1-1, with D unclear. V lost 6 bases and J lost 3, with 14 bases in between. Germline V CDR1 and CDR2: LNHDA, SQIVND (reference sequence). CDR3 length: 14 amino acids. Here the CDR3 DNA reads TGTGCCAGTAGCCATTGGCTCGGGGACACTGAAGCTTTCTTT. Its translation: CASSHWLGDTEAFF.

A few counts support this clone. The chain carries TRBV5-1 and TRBJ2-5; 13 bases align to TRBD2. CDR3 length: 16 amino acids. Trimming took 4 bases from V and 5 from J; bases not matched to a gene: 8. Germline loops: CDR1 SGHRS, CDR2 YFSETQ. The CDR3 nucleotides are TGCGCCAGCAGCACTGGGACTAGCGGGGCTGGGGAGACCCAGTACTTC. It is translated as CASSTGTSGAGETQYF.

Details on this clone: The junction departs from germline at one end; a sequencing error may be responsible. The chain employs TRBV19 and TRBJ2-2; 7 bases are shared with TRBD2. This CDR3 is 15 amino acids long. The V gene's germline CDR1 is LNHDA and CDR2 SQIVND (reference sequence). CDR3 amino acids: CASSPGTTNTGGLFF. In nucleotides, the CDR3 is TGTGCCAGTAGCCCCGGGACTACTAACACCGGGGGGCTGTTTTTT. The full variable domain, completed using reference TRBV19 and TRBJ2-2, is DGGITQSPKYLFRKEGQNVTLSCEQNLNHDAMYWYRQDPGQGLRLIYYSQIVNDFQKGDIAEGYSVSREKKESFPLTVTSAQKNPTAFYLCASSPGTTNTGGLFFGEGSRLTVL.

The V and J genes are TRBV6-1 and TRBJ2-5; 13 bases map to TRBD2. Trimming cost V 6 bases and J 4 bases; bases outside gene matches: 5. This CDR3 contains 15 residues. Germline-derived CDR1 and CDR2 are MNHNS and SASEGT. CDR3: CASSLLAGGPETQYF. The CDR3 DNA is TGTGCCAGCAGCCTACTAGCGGGGGGGCCAGAGACCCAGTACTTC.

This clone was seen only a few times. The chain links TRBV19 to TRBJ2-6, with TRBD1 matching over 8 bases. The CDR3 runs 16 residues. The J segment lost 0 bases and the V segment lost 2 bases, leaving 0 bases of the junction unmatched. CDR1 is LNHDA and CDR2 is SQIVND in the germline V gene (reference sequence). DNA for the CDR3: TGTGCCAGTAGTATAACAGGGGGCTCTGGGGCCAACGTCCTGACTTTC. Amino acids: CASSITGGSGANVLTF.

The genes are TRBV5-1 and TRBJ1-1; D not certain. The CDR3 has 13 amino acids. CDR1 and CDR2 (germline): SGHRS, YFSETQ. Trimming took off 5 bases at V and 2 bases at J, with 10 bases between the two ends. The CDR3 is CASRYTPNTEAFF. The DNA of the CDR3 is TGCGCCAGCAGGTACACACCAAACACTGAAGCTTTCTTT.

The rearrangement joins TRBV6-5 to TRBJ2-7; 7 bases are a match to TRBD1. V was pared by 2 bases and J by 4 bases, with 5 bases of the junction left unmatched. Germline values: CDR1 MNHEY, CDR2 SVGAGI. The CDR3 is 14 amino acids. The DNA for the CDR3 is TGTGCCAGCAGTTACGAACGGGACAGATACGAGCAGTACTTC. Residues: CASSYERDRYEQYF.

V is TRBV19 and J is TRBJ1-2, with no clear D. The CDR3 contains 14 residues. CDR1 is LNHDA, CDR2 SQIVND, per germline (reference sequence). The V end lost 5 bases, the J end lost 0 bases, and 10 bases lay between the germline ends. The CDR3 bases are TGTGCCAGTAGTCCCCGGGGATCTAACTATGGCTACACCTTC. This sequence encodes CASSPRGSNYGYTF.

The chain joins TRBV6-1 to TRBJ1-5, with no clear D. Germline V CDR1 and CDR2: MNHNS, SASEGT. Trimming pared 3 bases from V and 4 bases from J, leaving 4 bases between. This CDR3 is 12 amino acids long. CDR3 sequence reads: CASSDGNQPQHF. CDR3 nucleotide sequence: TGTGCCAGCAGTGACGGGAATCAGCCCCAGCATTTT.

This sequence joins TRBV7-6 and TRBJ1-1; D call uncertain. Germline CDR1 and CDR2: SGHVS and FNYEAQ. The CDR3 loop spans 15 amino acids. The V end lost 5 bases, the J end lost 1 base, and 14 bases lay between the germline ends. The CDR3 sequence is CASSPSVGRNTEAFF. The CDR3 DNA reads as TGTGCCAGCAGCCCTAGCGTAGGTAGGAACACTGAAGCTTTCTTT.